This T cell receptor (beta chain) was sequenced during a study of cytomegalovirus exposure and HLA in healthy donors. Study results and caveats: Most TCR beta V segments were productive about 87% or about 30% of the time in an earlier analysis.

This CDR3 contains 15 residues. V gave up 4 bases and J gave up 8 bases; unmatched junction bases: 8. Looked up from germline, CDR1 is SGHRS and CDR2 is YFSETQ. With regard to this clone: As yet, its antigen is unknown.

PCR amplification relied on 60 Vbeta primers (plus 13 Jbeta primers). The protocol was immunoSEQ multiplex PCR, while the TCRdb copy is restricted to in-frame clones and leaves out a portion. Among 150,000 to 200,000 clones, 65% to 80% were seen once, and the ten largest hold around 3%. This chain joins TRBV5-1 and TRBJ1-4, with TRBD1 matching over 10 bases. The sequenced sample was PBMCs. The TCR comes from a male donor in good health and CMV-seronegative. This CDR3 is CASSPTGGDHEKLFF. DNA for the CDR3: TGCGCCAGCAGCCCGACAGGGGGCGATCACGAAAAACTGTTTTTT.